This is a list of T cell receptor beta chains from one sample in a study of beta chain features in type 1 diabetes. Here immunoSEQ multiplex PCR was the method, and the copy in TCRdb shows in-frame clones only, minus some. Of fewer than 900,000 clones detected, about a sixth appear once; the ten largest clones hold 0.02% to 0.025%. Sample: naive CD4+ T cells from blood. These receptors were collected from a woman younger than 35 in good health. CDR3s include the opening cysteine and the closing phenylalanine or tryptophan. A D gene is named only where the DNA matches it firmly. The listing skips clone size in some rows; elsewhere it reads once, few, many or a size class.

CDR3 DNA: TGTGCCAGCAGTGTCAACAGGGGGCAGGTCTATGGCTACACCTTC
CDR3 protein: CASSVNRGQVYGYTF
clone size: -
V gene: TRBV2
J gene: TRBJ1-2
D gene: TRBD1

CDR3 DNA: TGTGCCAGCAGCGCTCAGCTAGCCAAAAACATTCAGTACTTC
CDR3 protein: CASSAQLAKNIQYF
clone size: -
V gene: TRBV7-9
J gene: TRBJ2-4
D gene: -

CDR3 DNA: TGTGCCAGCAGTCGCAAAGCGGGAGGGCCGATCACAGATACGCAGTATTTT
CDR3 protein: CASSRKAGGPITDTQYF
clone size: few
V gene: TRBV27
J gene: TRBJ2-3
D gene: TRBD2

CDR3 DNA: TGCGCCAGCAGCCAAGTCGTGGTCAACGAGCAGTACTTC
CDR3 protein: CASSQVVVNEQYF
clone size: -
V gene: TRBV4-1
J gene: TRBJ2-7
D gene: -

CDR3 DNA: TGTGCCAGTATCGGTGTGGGACAGGAAAAACTGTTTTTT
CDR3 protein: CASIGVGQEKLFF
clone size: few
V gene: TRBV19
J gene: TRBJ1-4
D gene: TRBD1

CDR3 DNA: TGTGCCAGCAGCTTCCCCACCCGGTTGAAAGAGACCCAGTACTTC
CDR3 protein: CASSFPTRLKETQYF
clone size: -
V gene: TRBV7-9
J gene: TRBJ2-5
D gene: -

CDR3 DNA: TGTGCCATCAGTGAGTCAAAGAGGAGCGGGAGTTTTTACGAGCAGTACTTC
CDR3 protein: CAISESKRSGSFYEQYF
clone size: -
V gene: TRBV10-3
J gene: TRBJ2-7
D gene: TRBD2

CDR3 DNA: TGTGCCAGCAGCTCGCTTTCTGTTCCAGAGACCCAGTACTTC
CDR3 protein: CASSSLSVPETQYF
clone size: -
V gene: TRBV7-8
J gene: TRBJ2-5
D gene: -

CDR3 DNA: TGTGCCAGTAGTAGACCGGTGAGACTCCATTCCACTGGGGCCAACGTCCTGACTTTC
CDR3 protein: CASSRPVRLHSTGANVLTF
clone size: -
V gene: TRBV19
J gene: TRBJ2-6
D gene: -

CDR3 DNA: TGTGCCTCTCGGGACAGGGGGCTAAGGGAGCAGTACTTC
CDR3 protein: CASRDRGLREQYF
clone size: -
V gene: TRBV6-5
J gene: TRBJ2-7
D gene: TRBD1

CDR3 DNA: TGTGCCAGCAGTGGCCAACGCGGGGGTTACGAGCAGTACTTC
CDR3 protein: CASSGQRGGYEQYF
clone size: few
V gene: TRBV2
J gene: TRBJ2-7
D gene: TRBD2

CDR3 DNA: TGTGCCAGCAGCTTAGGCCGGACAGATCAAGAGACCCAGTACTTC
CDR3 protein: CASSLGRTDQETQYF
clone size: -
V gene: TRBV11-2
J gene: TRBJ2-5
D gene: -

CDR3 DNA: TGCGCCAGCAGCGGCTGGGGGATTAGCACAGATACGCAGTATTTT
CDR3 protein: CASSGWGISTDTQYF
clone size: few
V gene: TRBV5-1
J gene: TRBJ2-3
D gene: -

CDR3 DNA: TGTGCCAGCAGTGAATCGTCGACTAAGTGGCGTGGCTACACCTTC
CDR3 protein: CASSESSTKWRGYTF
clone size: few
V gene: TRBV25-1
J gene: TRBJ1-2
D gene: -

CDR3 DNA: TGTGCCAGCTCCTTAAGGACTAGCGGGGATACGCAGTATTTT
CDR3 protein: CASSLRTSGDTQYF
clone size: -
V gene: TRBV7-2
J gene: TRBJ2-3
D gene: TRBD2

CDR3 DNA: TGTGCCACCAGCAGAGATTCGGGAACTAGCGGGGGAGATACGCAGTATTTT
CDR3 protein: CATSRDSGTSGGDTQYF
clone size: -
V gene: TRBV15
J gene: TRBJ2-3
D gene: TRBD2

CDR3 DNA: TGTGCCAGCAGCTTCGCAGTCCAGGGGCAGCAGTACTTC
CDR3 protein: CASSFAVQGQQYF
clone size: -
V gene: TRBV7-9
J gene: TRBJ2-7
D gene: -

CDR3 DNA: TGTGCCAGCACCCCGGCGGGAGGCCGGGTTAGGGGTGAGCAGTTCTTC
CDR3 protein: CASTPAGGRVRGEQFF
clone size: -
V gene: TRBV5-4
J gene: TRBJ2-1
D gene: TRBD2

CDR3 DNA: TGTGCCAGCAGCCGTAGCGGTAGCGGGGGCTACAATGAGCAGTTCTTC
CDR3 protein: CASSRSGSGGYNEQFF
clone size: -
V gene: TRBV7-2
J gene: TRBJ2-1
D gene: TRBD2

CDR3 DNA: TGTGCCAGCAGCGAAATGGCCGGAGAGTATCAGCCCCAGCATTTT
CDR3 protein: CASSEMAGEYQPQHF
clone size: few
V gene: TRBV7-2
J gene: TRBJ1-5
D gene: -

CDR3 DNA: TGTGCCAGTAGTATAGACGGCCCACCCACAGATACGCAGTATTTT
CDR3 protein: CASSIDGPPTDTQYF
clone size: -
V gene: TRBV19
J gene: TRBJ2-3
D gene: -

CDR3 DNA: TGTGCCAGCAGTTTATATCGGTCGAATGAAAAACTGTTTTTT
CDR3 protein: CASSLYRSNEKLFF
clone size: -
V gene: TRBV28
J gene: TRBJ1-4
D gene: -

CDR3 DNA: TGCGCCAGCAGCCAACCTAGCGGGAGGGCCCCCAATGAGCAGTTCTTC
CDR3 protein: CASSQPSGRAPNEQFF
clone size: -
V gene: TRBV4-1
J gene: TRBJ2-1
D gene: TRBD2

CDR3 DNA: TGTGCCAGCAGTATCCCCCGGGGGAATGGCTACACCTTC
CDR3 protein: CASSIPRGNGYTF
clone size: -
V gene: TRBV28
J gene: TRBJ1-2
D gene: -

CDR3 DNA: TGTGCCAGCAGTGATCGTAGCAGAACGTACCAAGAGACCCAGTACTTC
CDR3 protein: CASSDRSRTYQETQYF
clone size: -
V gene: TRBV25-1
J gene: TRBJ2-5
D gene: -

CDR3 DNA: TGTGCCAGCAGCCCCGGACTTTACTACGAGCAGTACTTC
CDR3 protein: CASSPGLYYEQYF
clone size: few
V gene: TRBV5-6
J gene: TRBJ2-7
D gene: -

CDR3 DNA: TGCAGCTCCTCCGTCGGACGGGGATACACAGATACGCAGTATTTT
CDR3 protein: CSSSVGRGYTDTQYF
clone size: few
V gene: TRBV29-1
J gene: TRBJ2-3
D gene: -

CDR3 DNA: TGCAGCGTTGTTCTTTTTCGACAGATTAGGCAAGGAGAGACCCAGTACTTC
CDR3 protein: CSVVLFRQIRQGETQYF
clone size: -
V gene: TRBV29-1
J gene: TRBJ2-5
D gene: -

CDR3 DNA: TGTGCCAGCAGCCACGCGGGGAAAGGTGAAAAACTGTTTTTT
CDR3 protein: CASSHAGKGEKLFF
clone size: many
V gene: TRBV7-9
J gene: TRBJ1-4
D gene: -

CDR3 DNA: TGTGCCAGCAGCAACCGGGAGAGCCAAAGTACCCAGTACTTC
CDR3 protein: CASSNRESQSTQYF
clone size: few
V gene: TRBV25-1
J gene: TRBJ2-5
D gene: -

CDR3 DNA: TGTGCCAGTAGATTGGGGCATCTATTAGTCGGACAGCCAAACACTGAAGCTTTCTTT
CDR3 protein: CASRLGHLLVGQPNTEAFF
clone size: -
V gene: TRBV19
J gene: TRBJ1-1
D gene: -

CDR3 DNA: TGTGCCAGCAGCCAACCGGGACGACTTAACTATGGCTACACCTTC
CDR3 protein: CASSQPGRLNYGYTF
clone size: few
V gene: TRBV5-6
J gene: TRBJ1-2
D gene: -